This entry concerns a single TCR beta chain. This clone was counted once. It lacks a known antigen. Base qualities are missing; no much larger clone stands one base away. The sample belongs to a study of OX40 agonist ivuxolimab in advanced cancers. For the wider study: Ivuxolimab, which targeted the costimulatory receptor OX40 (CD134), was an agonistic, fully human IgG2 monoclonal antibody. Intravenous ivuxolimab was administered to patients every 2 weeks at six dose levels: 0.01, 0.1, 0.3, 1.5, 3 and 10 mg/kg. Of the approximately 50 patients in dose escalation, 19 had hepatocellular carcinoma, around 15 had melanoma, 9 had renal cell carcinoma and 9 had head and neck cancer. In the dose-escalation cohort, roughly 82% of patients were male, and the mean age was roughly 56 years with a range of roughly 20 to 80. Patients were allowed to have had prior anti-PD-1, anti-PD-L1 or anti-CTLA-4 therapy, and about 40% of the dose-escalation patients had been treated with checkpoint inhibitors. Three dose-escalation patients achieved partial responses, one with hepatocellular carcinoma and two with cutaneous melanoma. Peripheral TCRbeta sequencing was intended to test whether TCR sequence diversity was altered and clonal T-cell expansion was caused by ivuxolimab. The paper describes the monotherapy dose-escalation part (N of about 47 patients) of the phase I trial of ivuxolimab.

What the authors observed across the whole study: Clonal expansion of both CD4+ and CD8+ blood T cells was observed from baseline to week 6 at doses 0.1 to 3.0 mg/kg. Low levels of normalized T-cell clonal expansion were also seen in some patients who did not respond. On average, CD8+ T cells showed more expanded clones than CD4+ T cells after ivuxolimab. Partial responders in the 0.1-3.0 mg/kg groups had among the lowest normalized peripheral clonal expansion, especially among CD8+ T cells. The antigen specificity of the peripheral T cells that underwent clonal expansion was not determined.

From the cysteine up to the phenylalanine, the CDR3 has a length of 15 residues. Here the CDR3 DNA is all that survives: 45 bases in frame from base 1. CDR1 MDHEN and CDR2 SYDVKM were looked up in the germline V gene. V has 5 bases trimmed and J has 5 bases trimmed; junction bases matching no gene number 9. Patients with autoimmune disease history or receiving systemic immunosuppression were excluded from the trial. Peripheral blood for TCR sequencing was collected from all dose cohorts at baseline, on cycle 4 day 1, and on cycle 7 day 1. Samples were obtained from an open-label, multicenter, first-in-human phase I dose-escalation trial of ivuxolimab. Adults with locally advanced or metastatic melanoma, renal cell, hepatocellular, or head and neck squamous cell carcinoma were enrolled in the trial. CD4+ and CD8+ T cells were sorted separately from peripheral blood before TCR sequencing. For sequencing of the TCRbeta CDR3 region, genomic DNA was extracted from the sorted cells. The immunoSEQ Assay was used for sequencing of TCRbeta CDR3 regions. In its TCRdb copy, this immuneACCESS table keeps in-frame sequences only and misses some clones. Where compared with another copy, unresolved V genes explain less than half of these, and the others have no known cause. The sample profile shows 55,000 to 75,000 clones; approximately 90% of them were found once. Together, the top ten hold 2% to 2.5% of the sample.

The chain is encoded by TRBV28 joined to TRBJ1-5, with TRBD1 matching 7 junction bases. This clonotype was sampled from an adult with an advanced solid tumor such as melanoma, head and neck, liver or kidney cancer. The source material was CD4+ or CD8+ T cells sorted from blood, sampled in a trial of the OX40 agonist ivuxolimab. The CDR3 protein is CASSPPRDSYQPQHF. The DNA sequence reads TGTGCCAGCAGTCCCCCTCGGGACAGCTATCAGCCCCAGCATTTT.